The rows below give T cell receptor beta chains drawn from one sample of a study of control samples from healthy donors and cancer patients. Produced via immunoSEQ multiplex PCR; TCRdb's table is partial and in-frame only. The profile shows 200,000 to 250,000 clones, roughly 94% of them singletons. Input material: blood. These receptors originate from a man in his fifties or sixties in good health. Each CDR3 is given with its conserved first and last residue. Fields, in order: clone size, J gene, D gene, V gene, CDR3 protein, CDR3 DNA. The D gene is left open where the match is weak. Clone size is shown for a subset of rows, as once, few, many or a class of expanded clone.

clone size: .
J gene: TRBJ1-5
D gene: .
V gene: TRBV6-5
CDR3 protein: CASRGSNQPQHF
CDR3 DNA: TGTGCCAGCAGAGGAAGCAATCAGCCCCAGCATTTT

clone size: .
J gene: TRBJ2-7
D gene: .
V gene: TRBV30
CDR3 protein: CAWSVGGSISYEQYF
CDR3 DNA: TGTGCCTGGAGTGTGGGGGGCAGTATATCCTACGAGCAGTACTTC

clone size: .
J gene: TRBJ1-5
D gene: TRBD1
V gene: TRBV28
CDR3 protein: CASSPPGQGFQPQHF
CDR3 DNA: TGTGCCAGCAGTCCTCCGGGACAGGGTTTTCAGCCCCAGCATTTT

clone size: .
J gene: TRBJ2-2
D gene: .
V gene: TRBV10-3
CDR3 protein: CAISGTSLPTGELFF
CDR3 DNA: TGTGCCATCAGTGGCACTAGCCTTCCCACCGGGGAGCTGTTTTTT

clone size: .
J gene: TRBJ2-1
D gene: TRBD2
V gene: TRBV5-1
CDR3 protein: CASSLATAGIYNEQFF
CDR3 DNA: TGCGCCAGCAGCTTGGCCACAGCGGGGATCTACAATGAGCAGTTCTTC

clone size: .
J gene: TRBJ1-2
D gene: .
V gene: TRBV9
CDR3 protein: CASSVGGTSEGGYTF
CDR3 DNA: TGTGCCAGCAGCGTAGGGGGGACATCCGAGGGCGGCTACACCTTC

clone size: once
J gene: TRBJ1-4
D gene: TRBD1
V gene: TRBV23-1
CDR3 protein: CASSQSRTGDPTNEKLFF
CDR3 DNA: TGCGCCAGCAGTCAATCGAGGACAGGAGATCCAACTAATGAAAAACTGTTTTTT

clone size: .
J gene: TRBJ2-7
D gene: .
V gene: TRBV2
CDR3 protein: CASSERRQLSYEQYF
CDR3 DNA: TGTGCCAGCAGTGAGCGTCGTCAGCTCTCCTACGAGCAGTACTTC

clone size: .
J gene: TRBJ1-4
D gene: TRBD1
V gene: TRBV6-5
CDR3 protein: CASLTGGAGEKLFF
CDR3 DNA: TGTGCCAGCCTCACAGGGGGCGCGGGCGAAAAACTGTTTTTT

clone size: .
J gene: TRBJ2-7
D gene: TRBD2
V gene: TRBV27
CDR3 protein: CASSRGGPQGNYEQYF
CDR3 DNA: TGTGCCAGCAGCCGGGGGGGGCCCCAAGGGAACTACGAGCAGTACTTC

clone size: .
J gene: TRBJ2-4
D gene: .
V gene: TRBV7-2
CDR3 protein: CASSLPGIQYF
CDR3 DNA: TGTGCCAGCAGCTTACCGGGTATTCAGTACTTC

clone size: .
J gene: TRBJ2-1
D gene: .
V gene: TRBV11-2
CDR3 protein: CASSPGTWRDEQFF
CDR3 DNA: TGTGCCAGCAGCCCCGGGACTTGGAGAGATGAGCAGTTCTTC

clone size: .
J gene: TRBJ1-2
D gene: .
V gene: TRBV19
CDR3 protein: CASTSRTGNYGYTF
CDR3 DNA: TGTGCCAGTACCTCCCGGACGGGTAACTATGGCTACACCTTC

clone size: .
J gene: TRBJ1-3
D gene: .
V gene: TRBV2
CDR3 protein: CASSRSTVSGNTIYF
CDR3 DNA: TGTGCCAGCAGCCGATCGACAGTCTCTGGAAACACCATATATTTT

clone size: .
J gene: TRBJ2-7
D gene: TRBD1
V gene: TRBV6-5
CDR3 protein: CASSRTGGSYEQYF
CDR3 DNA: TGTGCCAGCAGCCGGACAGGGGGGTCATACGAGCAGTACTTC

clone size: .
J gene: TRBJ1-3
D gene: .
V gene: TRBV5-1
CDR3 protein: CASSFLGTSGNTIYF
CDR3 DNA: TGCGCCAGCAGCTTCCTCGGGACGTCCGGAAACACCATATATTTT

clone size: .
J gene: TRBJ2-3
D gene: TRBD2
V gene: TRBV3-1/TRBV3-2
CDR3 protein: CASRLAMSTDTQYF
CDR3 DNA: TGTGCCAGTAGACTAGCGATGAGCACAGATACGCAGTATTTT

clone size: .
J gene: TRBJ1-6
D gene: .
V gene: TRBV5-1
CDR3 protein: CASSLKGDTVALHF
CDR3 DNA: TGCGCCAGCAGCTTGAAAGGCGACACGGTGGCCCTCCACTTT

clone size: .
J gene: TRBJ2-1
D gene: .
V gene: TRBV5-1
CDR3 protein: CASSRAGSEQFF
CDR3 DNA: TGCGCCAGCAGCCGCGCGGGATCTGAGCAGTTCTTC

clone size: .
J gene: TRBJ2-3
D gene: .
V gene: TRBV5-1
CDR3 protein: CASSSLGDRTDTQYF
CDR3 DNA: TGCGCCAGCAGTTCCCTAGGGGACCGCACAGATACGCAGTATTTT

clone size: once
J gene: TRBJ2-2
D gene: TRBD1
V gene: TRBV6-2/TRBV6-3
CDR3 protein: CASSYGDREAGELFF
CDR3 DNA: TGTGCCAGCAGTTACGGGGACAGGGAGGCCGGGGAGCTGTTTTTT

clone size: .
J gene: TRBJ1-6
D gene: .
V gene: TRBV11-2
CDR3 protein: CASSLVLRDAPLHF
CDR3 DNA: TGTGCCAGCAGCTTAGTCCTCCGGGATGCACCCCTCCACTTT

clone size: .
J gene: TRBJ1-5
D gene: TRBD1
V gene: TRBV6-6
CDR3 protein: CASSYSGTANQPQHF
CDR3 DNA: TGTGCCAGCAGTTACTCCGGGACAGCAAATCAGCCCCAGCATTTT

clone size: .
J gene: TRBJ1-3
D gene: TRBD1
V gene: TRBV5-1
CDR3 protein: CASSSRQGSGNTIYF
CDR3 DNA: TGCGCCAGCAGCTCGAGACAGGGCTCCGGAAACACCATATATTTT

clone size: .
J gene: TRBJ1-5
D gene: .
V gene: TRBV3-1/TRBV3-2
CDR3 protein: CASSQETGGNQPQHF
CDR3 DNA: TGTGCCAGCAGCCAAGAAACTGGGGGCAATCAGCCCCAGCATTTT

clone size: .
J gene: TRBJ1-1
D gene: .
V gene: TRBV5-4
CDR3 protein: CASSLADRNQAFF
CDR3 DNA: TGTGCCAGCAGCTTGGCCGACAGGAACCAAGCTTTCTTT

clone size: .
J gene: TRBJ2-7
D gene: .
V gene: TRBV18
CDR3 protein: CASSPITGVSSYEQYF
CDR3 DNA: TGTGCCAGCTCACCAATAACGGGGGTTAGCTCCTACGAGCAGTACTTC

clone size: once
J gene: TRBJ1-2
D gene: .
V gene: TRBV19
CDR3 protein: CASRPGGGSGYTF
CDR3 DNA: TGTGCCAGTAGGCCAGGCGGGGGCTCTGGCTACACCTTC

clone size: .
J gene: TRBJ2-5
D gene: .
V gene: TRBV24-1
CDR3 protein: CATSDLGSFKETQYF
CDR3 DNA: TGTGCCACCAGTGATTTAGGATCCTTCAAGGAGACCCAGTACTTC

clone size: .
J gene: TRBJ1-1
D gene: .
V gene: TRBV7-8
CDR3 protein: CASTPGGREAFF
CDR3 DNA: TGTGCCAGCACACCCGGGGGTCGCGAAGCTTTCTTT

clone size: .
J gene: TRBJ2-3
D gene: .
V gene: TRBV2
CDR3 protein: CASKRVSSTDTQYF
CDR3 DNA: TGTGCCAGCAAAAGGGTCTCTAGCACAGATACGCAGTATTTT

clone size: few
J gene: TRBJ1-2
D gene: .
V gene: TRBV11-2
CDR3 protein: CASSLNSYGYTF
CDR3 DNA: TGTGCCAGCAGCTTAAACAGCTATGGCTACACCTTC

clone size: .
J gene: TRBJ1-6
D gene: TRBD1
V gene: TRBV5-4
CDR3 protein: CASSLAQGASSPLHF
CDR3 DNA: TGTGCCAGCAGCTTGGCGCAGGGGGCAAGTTCACCCCTCCACTTT

clone size: .
J gene: TRBJ1-6
D gene: .
V gene: TRBV3-1/TRBV3-2
CDR3 protein: CASSPRAGNSPLHF
CDR3 DNA: TGTGCCAGCAGCCCCAGGGCGGGTAATTCACCCCTCCACTTT

clone size: once
J gene: TRBJ2-6
D gene: .
V gene: TRBV7-3
CDR3 protein: CASSLSPRPGSGANVLTF
CDR3 DNA: TGTGCCAGCAGCTTAAGTCCCAGGCCAGGCTCTGGGGCCAACGTCCTGACTTTC

clone size: .
J gene: TRBJ1-2
D gene: .
V gene: TRBV6-5
CDR3 protein: CASSPGQQTYGYTF
CDR3 DNA: TGTGCCAGCAGCCCGGGACAACAAACCTATGGCTACACCTTC

clone size: once
J gene: TRBJ1-2
D gene: .
V gene: TRBV2
CDR3 protein: CASSEEGGVPGGYTF
CDR3 DNA: TGTGCCAGCAGTGAGGAGGGCGGGGTCCCCGGAGGCTACACCTTC

clone size: .
J gene: TRBJ1-6
D gene: .
V gene: TRBV7-3
CDR3 protein: CASSLGLGNSPLHF
CDR3 DNA: TGTGCCAGCAGCCTGGGACTGGGGAATTCACCCCTCCACTTT

clone size: .
J gene: TRBJ2-1
D gene: TRBD2
V gene: TRBV27
CDR3 protein: CASSLPRGGGNEQFF
CDR3 DNA: TGTGCCAGCAGTTTACCGCGGGGGGGCGGGAATGAGCAGTTCTTC

clone size: .
J gene: TRBJ2-1
D gene: .
V gene: TRBV10-3
CDR3 protein: CAISELSGTGRGQFF
CDR3 DNA: TGTGCCATCAGTGAGCTCTCAGGGACGGGCCGTGGGCAGTTCTTC

clone size: .
J gene: TRBJ2-7
D gene: .
V gene: TRBV7-3
CDR3 protein: CASSLKGRTVDEQYF
CDR3 DNA: TGTGCCAGCAGCTTAAAGGGCCGGACAGTAGACGAGCAGTACTTC

clone size: .
J gene: TRBJ2-5
D gene: TRBD2
V gene: TRBV11-1
CDR3 protein: CASSSGLASPQETQYF
CDR3 DNA: TGTGCCAGCAGCTCCGGACTAGCGAGTCCTCAAGAGACCCAGTACTTC

clone size: .
J gene: TRBJ1-5
D gene: .
V gene: TRBV6-6
CDR3 protein: CASSSIGGGQPQHF
CDR3 DNA: TGTGCCAGCAGTTCCATTGGGGGAGGGCAGCCCCAGCATTTT

clone size: .
J gene: TRBJ1-2
D gene: TRBD1
V gene: TRBV5-1
CDR3 protein: CASSAGQSYGYTF
CDR3 DNA: TGCGCCAGCAGCGCGGGACAGAGCTATGGCTACACCTTC

clone size: .
J gene: TRBJ1-4
D gene: .
V gene: TRBV5-1
CDR3 protein: CASSLEGKSNEKLFF
CDR3 DNA: TGCGCCAGCAGCTTGGAAGGGAAATCGAATGAAAAACTGTTTTTT

clone size: .
J gene: TRBJ2-3
D gene: .
V gene: TRBV7-9
CDR3 protein: CASSSSTDTQYF
CDR3 DNA: TGTGCCAGCAGCTCCTCCACAGATACGCAGTATTTT

clone size: .
J gene: TRBJ1-1
D gene: .
V gene: TRBV6-6
CDR3 protein: CASSSTPIGTEAFF
CDR3 DNA: TGTGCCAGCAGTTCGACACCCATTGGCACTGAAGCTTTCTTT

clone size: .
J gene: TRBJ1-4
D gene: .
V gene: TRBV19
CDR3 protein: CASSMYRTAELEKLFF
CDR3 DNA: TGTGCCAGTAGTATGTACAGGACAGCCGAACTTGAAAAACTGTTTTTT

clone size: .
J gene: TRBJ2-1
D gene: TRBD2
V gene: TRBV6-5
CDR3 protein: CASRWGLAGYNEQFF
CDR3 DNA: TGTGCCAGCAGGTGGGGACTAGCGGGGTACAATGAGCAGTTCTTC

clone size: .
J gene: TRBJ1-5
D gene: .
V gene: TRBV18
CDR3 protein: CASSLGNSNQPQHF
CDR3 DNA: TGTGCCAGCTCACTGGGAAATAGCAATCAGCCCCAGCATTTT

clone size: .
J gene: TRBJ2-2
D gene: TRBD2
V gene: TRBV7-2
CDR3 protein: CASSALAGGLRTGELFF
CDR3 DNA: TGTGCCAGCAGCGCACTAGCGGGGGGGCTTCGAACCGGGGAGCTGTTTTTT

clone size: few
J gene: TRBJ1-1
D gene: .
V gene: TRBV29-1
CDR3 protein: CSVRRDTEAFF
CDR3 DNA: TGCAGCGTTCGCAGGGACACTGAAGCTTTCTTT

clone size: .
J gene: TRBJ2-2
D gene: .
V gene: TRBV5-1
CDR3 protein: CASSSHPGLDTGELFF
CDR3 DNA: TGCGCCAGCAGCTCACACCCGGGCCTAGACACCGGGGAGCTGTTTTTT

clone size: .
J gene: TRBJ2-5
D gene: .
V gene: TRBV7-9
CDR3 protein: CASSQRQAGGGETQYF
CDR3 DNA: TGTGCCAGCAGTCAAAGACAGGCGGGCGGTGGGGAGACCCAGTACTTC

clone size: .
J gene: TRBJ2-3
D gene: .
V gene: TRBV10-2
CDR3 protein: CASTQGTDTQYF
CDR3 DNA: TGCGCCAGCACCCAAGGGACTGATACGCAGTATTTT

clone size: .
J gene: TRBJ2-3
D gene: .
V gene: TRBV25-1
CDR3 protein: CASRPGLGGITDTQYF
CDR3 DNA: TGTGCCAGCAGGCCCGGACTCGGGGGAATCACAGATACGCAGTATTTT

clone size: .
J gene: TRBJ2-7
D gene: TRBD2
V gene: TRBV7-2
CDR3 protein: CASSRGGSYEQYF
CDR3 DNA: TGTGCCAGCAGCCGCGGGGGTTCCTACGAGCAGTACTTC

clone size: .
J gene: TRBJ1-3
D gene: TRBD1
V gene: TRBV9
CDR3 protein: CASSKEGTGPGNTIYF
CDR3 DNA: TGTGCCAGCAGCAAAGAGGGGACAGGGCCCGGAAACACCATATATTTT